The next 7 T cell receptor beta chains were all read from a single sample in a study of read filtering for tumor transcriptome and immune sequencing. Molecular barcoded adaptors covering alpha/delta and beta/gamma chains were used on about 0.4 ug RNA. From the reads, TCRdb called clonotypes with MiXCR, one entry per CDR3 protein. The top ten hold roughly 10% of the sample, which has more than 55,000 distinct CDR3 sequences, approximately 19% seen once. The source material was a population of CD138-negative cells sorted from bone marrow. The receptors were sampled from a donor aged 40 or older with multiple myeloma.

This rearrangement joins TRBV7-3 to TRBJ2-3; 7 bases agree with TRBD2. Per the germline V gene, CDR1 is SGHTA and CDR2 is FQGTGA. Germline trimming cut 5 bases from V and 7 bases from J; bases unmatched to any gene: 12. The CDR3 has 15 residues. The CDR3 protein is CASSPRGGRRNTQYF. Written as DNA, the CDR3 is TGTGCCAGCAGCCCGCGAGGCGGGAGAAGAAATACGCAGTATTTT.

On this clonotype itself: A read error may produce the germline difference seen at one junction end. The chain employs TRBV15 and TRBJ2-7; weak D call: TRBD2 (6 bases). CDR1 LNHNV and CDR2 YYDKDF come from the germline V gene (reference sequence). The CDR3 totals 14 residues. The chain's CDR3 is CATSVQGDSYDQYF. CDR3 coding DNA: TGTGCCACCAGCGTACAAGGGGACTCCTACGACCAGTACTTC.

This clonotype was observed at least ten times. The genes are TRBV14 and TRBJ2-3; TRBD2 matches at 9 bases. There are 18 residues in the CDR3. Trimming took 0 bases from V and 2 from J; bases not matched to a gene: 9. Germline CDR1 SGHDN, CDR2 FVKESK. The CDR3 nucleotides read TGTGCCAGCAGCCAAGAAACTAGGGCTAGCGGGGCCACAGATACGCAGTATTTT. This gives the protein CASSQETRASGATDTQYF.

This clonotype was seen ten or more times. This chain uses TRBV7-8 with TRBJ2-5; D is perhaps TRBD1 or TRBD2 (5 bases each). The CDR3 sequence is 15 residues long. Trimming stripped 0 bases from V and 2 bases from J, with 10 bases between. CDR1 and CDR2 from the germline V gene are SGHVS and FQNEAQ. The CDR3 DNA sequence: TGTGCCAGCAGCTTAGCGGGGACGCGACAAGAGACCCAGTACTTC. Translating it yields CASSLAGTRQETQYF.

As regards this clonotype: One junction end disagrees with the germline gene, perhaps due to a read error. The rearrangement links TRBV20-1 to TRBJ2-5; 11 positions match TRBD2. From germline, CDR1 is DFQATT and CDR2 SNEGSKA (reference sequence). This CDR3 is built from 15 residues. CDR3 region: CSAELAGEYQEAQYF. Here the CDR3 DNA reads TGCAGTGCCGAACTAGCGGGGGAGTACCAAGAGGCCCAATACTTC.

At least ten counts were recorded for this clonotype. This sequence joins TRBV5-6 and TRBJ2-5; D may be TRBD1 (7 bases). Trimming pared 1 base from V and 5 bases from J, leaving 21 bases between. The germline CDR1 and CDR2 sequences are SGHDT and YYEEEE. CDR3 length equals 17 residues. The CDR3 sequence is CASSLYRQGGYGETQYF. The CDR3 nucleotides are TGTGCCAGCAGCTTGTACCGACAGGGAGGATATGGTGAGACCCAGTACTTC.

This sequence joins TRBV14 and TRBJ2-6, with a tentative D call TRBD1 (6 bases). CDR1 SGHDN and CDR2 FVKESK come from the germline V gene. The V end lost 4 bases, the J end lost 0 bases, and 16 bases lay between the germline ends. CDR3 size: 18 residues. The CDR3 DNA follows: TGTGCCAGCAGCCGGGACAACCAGGATCACTCTGGGGCCAACGTCCTGACTTTC. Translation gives CASSRDNQDHSGANVLTF.